The next 13 T cell receptor beta chains were all read from a single sample in a study of circulating and synovial CD4+ cells in juvenile arthritis. The protocol was immunoSEQ multiplex PCR, while the TCRdb copy is restricted to in-frame clones and leaves out a portion. The table includes about 16,000 clones, more than 75% detected once. Sequenced input: CD4+ T cells from blood. These receptors came from a human donor with juvenile idiopathic arthritis.

The rearrangement joins TRBV19 to TRBJ1-6; TRBD1 matches at 7 bases. This CDR3 has 14 amino acids. Germline lookup yields CDR1 LNHDA and CDR2 SQIVND (reference sequence). J was trimmed by 5 bases and V by 8 bases; bases with no gene match: 6. CDR3 sequence (DNA): TGTGCCAGTTCCAAGGGGGCGCATAATTCACCCCTCCACTTT. As protein: CASSKGAHNSPLHF.

V and J are TRBV18 and TRBJ1-2, with TRBD1 as a possible D gene (5 bases). The V end was cut by 3 bases, the J end by 4 bases, with 15 bases between. The CDR3 sequence is 15 residues long. CDR1 KGHSH and CDR2 LQKENI come from the germline V gene. CDR3 protein: CASSPTYRISYGYTF. The DNA for the CDR3 is TGTGCCAGCTCACCTACTTACAGGATTTCCTATGGCTACACCTTC.

The rearrangement links TRBV15 to TRBJ2-5, with 8 positions matching TRBD2. V trimming: 4 bases; J trimming: 13 bases; junction bases outside the gene matches: 17. There are 15 residues in the CDR3. CDR1 LNHNV and CDR2 YYDKDF come from the germline V gene (reference sequence). For the CDR3, the DNA is TGTGCCACCAGCACCGGCTCTAGCGGGCGGGACGAGCGGTACTTC. Its translation is CATSTGSSGRDERYF.

V is TRBV9 and J is TRBJ1-1; a possible D gene is TRBD1 (6 bases). The V end lost 0 bases, the J end lost 1 base, and 19 bases lay between the germline ends. Germline assignment: CDR1 SGDLS and CDR2 YYNGEE. CDR3 length: 18 residues. CDR3 amino acids: CASSVVGHPNKRNTEAFF. Written as DNA, the CDR3 is TGTGCCAGCAGCGTAGTGGGACACCCAAATAAGAGGAACACTGAAGCTTTCTTT. Drawing the rest from reference TRBV9 and TRBJ1-1, the complete variable domain is DSGVTQTPKHLITATGQRVTLRCSPRSGDLSVYWYQQSLDQGLQFLIQYYNGEERAKGNILERFSAQQFPDLHSELNLSSLELGDSALYFCASSVVGHPNKRNTEAFFGQGTRLTVV.

The J gene is TRBJ1-6, the V gene TRBV27; D uncertain. This CDR3 has 16 amino acids. CDR1 MNHEY and CDR2 SMNVEV come from the germline V gene (reference sequence). V lost 7 bases to trimming and J lost 7 bases, with 20 bases between them. The DNA for the CDR3 is TGTGCCAGCAAGGAAATCAAAACGGGATACAATTCACCCCTCCACTTT. The encoded protein is CASKEIKTGYNSPLHF.

The rearrangement uses TRBV27 and TRBJ2-3; TRBD2 matches 12 bases. The CDR3 loop spans 18 amino acids. With V trimmed by 6 bases and J by 3 bases, 13 bases remained unmatched. The V gene's germline CDR1 is MNHEY and CDR2 SMNVEV (reference sequence). CDR3 protein: CASRLSPRLAGVTDTQYF. DNA of the CDR3: TGTGCCAGCAGATTGAGTCCCAGACTAGCGGGAGTGACAGATACGCAGTATTTT.

The chain recombines TRBV30 with TRBJ1-1, with D perhaps TRBD1 (5 bases). From germline, CDR1 is GTSNPN and CDR2 SVGIG (reference sequence). V was shortened by 5 bases and J by 1 base, with 11 bases between the two germline ends. CDR3 length equals 13 residues. The DNA for the CDR3 is TGTGCCTGGGATCAGGGAAAGAACACTGAAGCTTTCTTT. It translates to CAWDQGKNTEAFF.

The chain combines TRBV30 with TRBJ1-4; D not certain. The germline CDR1 and CDR2 sequences are GTSNPN and SVGIG (reference sequence). The CDR3 is made up of 15 amino acids. Between the trimmed V and J ends, which lost 5 bases and 4 bases, there was a span of 17 bases. CDR3 coding DNA: TGTGCCTGGGGTCGGAGCGTCGCGGATAATGAAAAACTGTTTTTT. As protein: CAWGRSVADNEKLFF.

The V call is TRBV19, the J call TRBJ2-5, with 9 bases fitting TRBD2. The junction had 9 bases not matched to a gene; V was cut back by 5 bases and J by 5 bases. The CDR3 spans 15 residues. Germline loops: CDR1 LNHDA, CDR2 SQIVND (reference sequence). The CDR3 loop reads CASSPQRGVHETQYF. CDR3 nucleotide sequence: TGTGCCAGTAGTCCTCAGCGGGGGGTTCACGAGACCCAGTACTTC.

The chain couples TRBV30 to TRBJ1-3; D not certain. Germline CDR1 and CDR2: GTSNPN and SVGIG (reference sequence). The germline V and J ends were trimmed by 2 bases and 3 bases, with 11 bases remaining between them. CDR3 length equals 14 residues. The CDR3 spells CAWSLRLGGNTIYF. CDR3 bases: TGTGCCTGGAGTCTCAGGTTGGGTGGAAACACCATATATTTT.

The V and J genes are TRBV7-8 and TRBJ2-5, with D tentatively TRBD1 (6 bases). This CDR3 is 16 amino acids long. Germline V gene lookup returns CDR1 SGHVS and CDR2 FQNEAQ. Trimming left V 2 bases short and J 2 bases short, with 15 bases between. This CDR3 reads CASSLKPGTQQETQYF. In nucleotides, the CDR3 is TGTGCCAGCAGCTTAAAACCCGGGACACAACAAGAGACCCAGTACTTC.

This clone was seen once. The same CDR3 is also encoded by other DNA sequences in this sample. J is TRBJ1-6 and V is TRBV11-2; weak D call: TRBD1 (6 bases). Germline V gene lookup returns CDR1 SGHAT and CDR2 FQNNGV. The length of the CDR3 is 17 residues. V was pared by 5 bases and J by 2 bases, with 16 bases between. DNA for the CDR3: TGTGCCAGCAGCCGTGGCCAGGGGACTACCTATAATTCACCCCTCCACTTT. Encoded protein: CASSRGQGTTYNSPLHF.

This chain uses TRBV7-2 with TRBJ2-3; weak D call: TRBD1 (5 bases). The CDR3 loop spans 14 amino acids. The ends were cut back, 7 bases at V and 3 bases at J, with 14 bases in the middle. The germline gives CDR1 SGHTA, CDR2 FQGNSA. CDR3 DNA: TGTGCCAGCATCCACCTCGCAGGGACAGATACGCAGTATTTT. Translating gives CASIHLAGTDTQYF.